The 21 T cell receptor beta chains below all came from one sample that was sequenced in a study of shared clonotypes between healthy human individuals (dated by TCRdb to 2019 to 2021). Library prep was done by the immunoSEQ multiplex PCR assay. Held by TCRdb, this immuneACCESS table contains in-frame sequences only and omits some clones. Under half of the omission traces to an unresolved V gene where checked; the cause of the rest is unknown. For this sample there are about 1.5 million clones; about 96% appear just once. The ten top clones hold approximately 1.2% of the sample. The sample consisted of naive CD4+ T cells sorted from blood. Per the publication, the cell subset or site label means: CD45RA+ positively selected. Source of these receptors: a man aged 25 to 45 in good health.

The chain couples TRBV18 to TRBJ2-3, with 8 nucleotides matching TRBD1. Trimming cost V 2 bases and J 1 base; bases outside gene matches: 11. This CDR3 has 18 amino acids. CDR1 and CDR2 (germline): KGHSH, LQKENI. Here the CDR3 reads CASSPNLRGPGGTDTQYF. The CDR3 nucleotides are TGTGCCAGCTCACCAAATCTCAGGGGGCCGGGGGGCACAGATACGCAGTATTTT.

CDR3 loop: CASPLPGADGYTF. The DNA for the CDR3 is TGTGCCAGCCCACTACCCGGGGCGGATGGCTACACCTTC. The rearrangement uses TRBV18 and TRBJ1-2; tentative D call: TRBD1 (5 bases). Germline CDR1 reads KGHSH; CDR2 reads LQKENI. The V end was cut by 8 bases, the J end by 6 bases, with 16 bases between. The CDR3 contains 13 residues.

The chain carries TRBV4-3 and TRBJ2-7; D gene uncertain. This CDR3 has 16 amino acids. V was trimmed by 1 base and J by 3 bases, leaving 16 bases between them. Germline V gene lookup returns CDR1 LGHNA and CDR2 YSLEER. The CDR3 here is CASSQGRAGYLYEQYF. For the CDR3, the DNA is TGCGCCAGCAGCCAAGGTCGGGCAGGATATCTCTACGAGCAGTACTTC.

The chain has TRBV30 and TRBJ1-2; 12 nucleotides line up with TRBD1. This CDR3 is 17 amino acids long. V shed 4 bases and J 4 bases; nucleotides not matched to a gene: 13. Germline V lookup: CDR1 GTSNPN, CDR2 SVGIG (reference sequence). The CDR3: CAWTSGTGGYNPYGYTF. Here the CDR3 DNA reads TGTGCCTGGACCTCCGGGACAGGGGGCTATAATCCCTATGGCTACACCTTC.

The V and J genes are TRBV10-3 and TRBJ2-2; 11 nucleotides match TRBD1. Germline V gives CDR1 ENHRY, CDR2 SYGVKD. The CDR3 consists of 15 residues. The ends lost 4 bases at V and 7 bases at J; junction bases unmatched: 5. CDR3 sequence (DNA): TGTGCCATCAGTGGGACAGGGGGCGTCGGCGGGGAGCTGTTTTTT. Translation: CAISGTGGVGGELFF.

The chain couples TRBV19 to TRBJ2-1; possible D gene TRBD2, 5 bases. The CDR3 is 10 amino acids. V shed 9 bases and J shed 8 bases, with 8 bases lying between them. Germline CDR1 is LNHDA and CDR2 is SQIVND (reference sequence). CDR3 DNA sequence: TGTGCCAGCACCGGGGATGAGCAGTTCTTC. Its translation is CASTGDEQFF.

The V call is TRBV4-1, the J call TRBJ2-4; TRBD2 agrees at 10 bases. V gave up 2 bases and J gave up 0 bases; unmatched junction bases: 1. Per the germline V gene, CDR1 is MGHRA and CDR2 is YSYEKL. CDR3 length: 16 amino acids. The chain's CDR3 is CASSQLAGVAKNIQYF. CDR3 DNA: TGCGCCAGCAGCCAACTAGCGGGGGTAGCCAAAAACATTCAGTACTTC.

V and J are TRBV7-2 and TRBJ1-2, with D perhaps TRBD1 (6 bases). CDR1 and CDR2 from the germline V gene are SGHTA and FQGNSA. V lost 2 bases and J 4 bases, leaving 14 bases between the germline ends. CDR3 length equals 15 residues. CDR3 loop: CASSLSGGVSYGYTF. The DNA for the CDR3 is TGTGCCAGCAGCTTATCGGGGGGCGTCTCCTATGGCTACACCTTC. Using reference TRBV7-2 and TRBJ1-2 for the parts outside the CDR3, the full variable domain is GAGVSQSPSNKVTEKGKDVELRCDPISGHTALYWYRQSLGQGLEFLIYFQGNSAPDKSGLPSDRFSAERTGGSVSTLTIQRTQQEDSAVYLCASSLSGGVSYGYTFGSGTRLTVV.

Comments on this clone: Additional DNA sequences in this sample encode the identical CDR3. The chain carries TRBV10-1 and TRBJ2-3; tentative D call: TRBD2 (6 bases). V was clipped by 0 bases and J by 2 bases, with 9 bases between them. There are 15 residues in the CDR3. Germline V gene lookup returns CDR1 WNHNN and CDR2 SYGVQD (reference sequence). The CDR3 reads CASSESGGSTDTQYF. In DNA, the CDR3 is TGCGCCAGCAGTGAGTCCGGAGGGTCCACAGATACGCAGTATTTT.

The rearrangement joins TRBV27 to TRBJ2-7; no firm D call. This CDR3 comprises 13 residues. Germline V gene lookup returns CDR1 MNHEY and CDR2 SMNVEV (reference sequence). V lost 4 bases and J lost 5, with 12 bases in between. The chain's CDR3 is CASSSPSRNEQYF. Here the CDR3 DNA reads TGTGCCAGCAGTTCGCCCAGCAGGAACGAGCAGTACTTC.

The chain carries TRBV28 and TRBJ1-3, with 8 bases that match TRBD1. J was trimmed by 4 bases and V by 5 bases; bases with no gene match: 10. CDR1 and CDR2 from the germline V gene are MDHEN and SYDVKM. There are 16 residues in the CDR3. This chain's CDR3 is CASSEPGGAEGNTIYF. In nucleotides, the CDR3 is TGTGCCAGCAGTGAACCAGGGGGCGCGGAAGGAAACACCATATATTTT.

This clone was seen once. J is TRBJ2-1 and V is TRBV6-1; TRBD2 agrees at 7 bases. This CDR3 region has 15 residues. Trimming removed 7 bases from V and 2 bases from J; junction bases left unmatched: 8. Germline V gene lookup returns CDR1 MNHNS and CDR2 SASEGT. Here the CDR3 reads CASNGGTTTYNEQFF. CDR3 DNA: TGTGCCAGCAACGGCGGGACTACCACCTACAATGAGCAGTTCTTC.

This clone was observed once. This chain uses TRBV5-4 with TRBJ2-4; tentative D call: TRBD1 (7 bases). CDR3 size: 17 residues. Germline-derived CDR1 and CDR2 are SGHNT and YYREEE (reference sequence). The V gene lost 4 bases and the J gene lost 1 base, with 18 bases spanning the gap. CDR3 nucleotide sequence: TGTGCCAGCAGCGCTGGAGGGGGCGGCCGCGCCAAAAACATTCAGTACTTC. Translating it yields CASSAGGGGRAKNIQYF.

The chain employs TRBV10-2 and TRBJ1-3; D call uncertain. The germline gives CDR1 WSHSY, CDR2 SAAADI. V dropped 5 bases and J dropped 3 bases, with 17 bases sitting between them. This CDR3 region has 16 residues. CDR3 sequence reads: CASSSGPPTGGNTIYF. The DNA for the CDR3 is TGCGCCAGCAGTAGCGGACCTCCAACGGGTGGAAACACCATATATTTT.

The V call is TRBV27, the J call TRBJ2-2; 8 bases map to TRBD1. CDR3 length: 16 residues. Germline V gene sequence: CDR1 MNHEY, CDR2 SMNVEV (reference sequence). The V and J ends lost 5 bases and 4 bases, in that order; junction bases with no gene match: 9. CDR3 DNA: TGTGCCAGCAGTAAGCCAGGGGGCCGGGGCACCGGGGAGCTGTTTTTT. Its translation: CASSKPGGRGTGELFF.

V usage is TRBV29-1 and J usage is TRBJ2-1, with 11 bases aligning to TRBD2. From germline, CDR1 is SQVTM and CDR2 ANQGSEA. V shed 6 bases, J shed 8 bases, and the junction held 3 bases outside the gene matches. CDR3 size: 12 residues. CDR3 nucleotide sequence: TGCAGCGTACTAGCGGGAGCAGATGAGCAGTTCTTC. Its protein is CSVLAGADEQFF.

The rearrangement uses TRBV7-6 and TRBJ2-2, with D possibly TRBD1 on 5 matching bases. V was cut by 0 bases and J by 6 bases, with 17 bases left in between. Germline loops: CDR1 SGHVS, CDR2 FNYEAQ. The CDR3 covers 17 residues. The CDR3 region is CASSLAQGNPRPGELFF. CDR3 sequence (DNA): TGTGCCAGCAGCTTAGCCCAGGGCAACCCTAGGCCCGGGGAGCTGTTTTTT.

The chain links TRBV1 to TRBJ2-5; the table assigns TRBD2, which was not confirmed against the DNA. TRBV1 is deemed a pseudogene. This CDR3 has 16 residues. The CDR3 DNA follows: TGCACCATCTACGGGACTAGCGCGGACAACCAAGAGACCCAGTACTTC. Translating gives CTIYGTSADNQETQYF.

The chain recombines TRBV2 with TRBJ2-3; no clear D. The CDR3 is 12 amino acids. Trimming removed 2 bases at V and 5 bases at J, with 5 bases between. Germline-derived CDR1 and CDR2 are SNHLY and FYNNEI. The CDR3 DNA follows: TGTGCCAGCAGTGAAATGGTAGATACGCAGTATTTT. Protein product: CASSEMVDTQYF.

This chain uses TRBV30 with TRBJ2-7; TRBD2 aligns across 11 bases. This CDR3 has 14 residues. V trimming: 0 bases; J trimming: 3 bases; junction bases outside the gene matches: 1. CDR1 and CDR2 (germline): GTSNPN, SVGIG (reference sequence). The CDR3 bases are TGTGCCTGGAGTGTACTAGCGGGGGTCTACGAGCAGTACTTC. Translating it yields CAWSVLAGVYEQYF.

For this clone: The identical CDR3 is also encoded by other nucleotide sequences in the sample. The chain is built from TRBV5-1 and TRBJ2-2; no definite D call. There are 14 residues in the CDR3. V lost 0 bases, J lost 3 bases, and 6 bases lay in between. The germline V gene has CDR1 SGHRS and CDR2 YFSETQ. In DNA form, the CDR3 reads TGCGCCAGCAGCTTGGGGTTTGACACCGGGGAGCTGTTTTTT. Its protein is CASSLGFDTGELFF. The variable domain in full, with the rest retrieved from reference TRBV5-1 and TRBJ2-2, is KAGVTQTPRYLIKTRGQQVTLSCSPISGHRSVSWYQQTPGQGLQFLFEYFSETQRNKGNFPGRFSGRQFSNSRSEMNVSTLELGDSALYLCASSLGFDTGELFFGEGSRLTVL.